One and the same sample provided the 16 T cell receptor beta chains below, sequenced in a study of blood T cell repertoires in COVID-19. The assay was immunoSEQ multiplex PCR, and TCRdb's table has in-frame clones only and misses some. The sample consists of roughly 50,000 clones, around 84% of them appearing once. Sequenced: peripheral blood. All receptors derive from a woman older than 75 with acute or convalescent COVID-19.

The CDR3 protein is CASSQGRTGNYGYTF. CDR3 in DNA: TGTGCCAGCAGCCAAGGACGCACAGGGAACTATGGCTACACCTTC. The V gene is TRBV3-1 (or the pseudogene TRBV3-2), the J gene TRBJ1-2, with a weak D call TRBD1 (6 bases). The germline V and J ends were trimmed by 1 base and 2 bases, with 11 bases remaining between them. Germline CDR1 and CDR2: LGHDT and YNNKEL (reference sequence). The CDR3 totals 15 residues.

V gene TRBV13 combines with J gene TRBJ2-1; tentative D call: TRBD2 (7 bases). V shed 0 bases and J shed 7 bases, with 13 bases lying between them. The CDR3 length is 15 residues. Germline values: CDR1 PRHDT, CDR2 FYEKMQ (reference sequence). CDR3 loop: CASSLGGGAVNEQFF. CDR3 coding DNA: TGTGCCAGCAGCTTAGGTGGGGGGGCTGTAAATGAGCAGTTCTTC.

The chain couples TRBV2 to TRBJ2-3; 8 bases fit TRBD2. The CDR3 is 15 amino acids. Losses at the gene ends were 3 bases for V and 2 bases for J; bases not matched to a gene: 4. The germline gives CDR1 SNHLY, CDR2 FYNNEI. CDR3 nucleotide sequence: TGTGCCAGCAGTGACAGCGGGGGCTTCACAGATACGCAGTATTTT. Residues: CASSDSGGFTDTQYF.

This sequence joins TRBV3-1 (or the pseudogene TRBV3-2) and TRBJ2-3; 13 positions match TRBD2. Trimming took 1 base from V and 1 from J; bases not matched to a gene: 2. The CDR3 is 17 amino acids. Germline CDR1 LGHDT, CDR2 YNNKEL (reference sequence). The CDR3 coding sequence is TGTGCCAGCAGCCAAGGACTAGCGGGGGGTGGCACAGATACGCAGTATTTT. Its protein is CASSQGLAGGGTDTQYF.

V usage is TRBV7-2 and J usage is TRBJ2-5, with 12 bases fitting TRBD2. Germline V lookup: CDR1 SGHTA, CDR2 FQGNSA. This CDR3 has 16 residues. V shed 5 bases, J shed 1 base, and the junction held 5 bases outside the gene matches. The DNA of the CDR3 is TGTGCCAGCAGCACCTCACTAGCGGGGGGCCAAGAGACCCAGTACTTC. Translating it yields CASSTSLAGGQETQYF.

V usage is TRBV2 and J usage is TRBJ2-2; 7 bases agree with TRBD1. CDR3 size: 16 residues. V trimming: 6 bases; J trimming: 2 bases; junction bases outside the gene matches: 9. Germline CDR1 is SNHLY and CDR2 is FYNNEI. CDR3 residues: CASRGTARTNTGELFF. CDR3 DNA: TGTGCCAGCAGGGGGACAGCCAGAACTAACACCGGGGAGCTGTTTTTT.

The chain recombines TRBV24-1 with TRBJ1-6; no firm D call. The germline V gene has CDR1 KGHDR and CDR2 SFDVKD. V gave up 4 bases and J gave up 0 bases, with 15 bases separating them. This CDR3 contains 18 residues. The CDR3 DNA follows: TGTGCCACCAGTGACCAGGACGGGAGAAGCTCCTATAATTCACCCCTCCACTTT. This encodes CATSDQDGRSSYNSPLHF.

This rearrangement joins TRBV12-3 or TRBV12-4 to TRBJ1-2; D is undetermined. The CDR3 has 13 amino acids. V was shortened by 1 base and J by 7 bases, with 10 bases between the two germline ends. CDR3 DNA: TGTGCCAGCAGTTTAGGGCGGAGCGGTGGCTACACCTTC. This encodes CASSLGRSGGYTF.

The chain couples TRBV2 to TRBJ2-5; 7 nucleotides agree with TRBD1. V was clipped by 5 bases and J by 0 bases; unmatched bases: 3. Germline V gene lookup returns CDR1 SNHLY and CDR2 FYNNEI. This CDR3 contains 14 residues. CDR3 in amino acids: CASSWGTDQETQYF. The CDR3 DNA follows: TGTGCCAGCAGTTGGGGGACAGACCAAGAGACCCAGTACTTC.

The chain is built from TRBV7-2 and TRBJ2-7; no clear D gene. Per germline, CDR1 SGHTA and CDR2 FQGNSA. Trimming removed 5 bases at V and 0 bases at J, with 8 bases between. This CDR3 has 13 amino acids. CDR3 loop: CASSLGYSYEQYF. The CDR3 region has the DNA TGTGCCAGCAGCCTCGGGTACTCCTACGAGCAGTACTTC.

In nucleotides, the CDR3 is TGTGCCAGTAGTTTGCGACGAGGGGGCGCGAGTAGCAATCAGCCCCAGCATTTT. Amino acid sequence: CASSLRRGGASSNQPQHF. The V and J genes are TRBV19 and TRBJ1-5; the match to TRBD1 covers 7 bases. The V gene end was trimmed by 5 bases and the J gene end by 0 bases; junction bases not matched to a gene: 13. The germline V gene encodes CDR1 LNHDA and CDR2 SQIVND (reference sequence). This CDR3 has 18 amino acids. The variable domain in full, with the rest retrieved from reference TRBV19 and TRBJ1-5, is DGGITQSPKYLFRKEGQNVTLSCEQNLNHDAMYWYRQDPGQGLRLIYYSQIVNDFQKGDIAEGYSVSREKKESFPLTVTSAQKNPTAFYLCASSLRRGGASSNQPQHFGDGTRLSIL.

CDR3 sequence: CASSIGGFNSPLHF. In nucleotides, the CDR3 is TGTGCCAGTAGTATTGGGGGCTTTAATTCACCCCTCCACTTT. This chain connects TRBV19 to TRBJ1-6; D may be TRBD1 (6 bases). From germline, CDR1 is LNHDA and CDR2 SQIVND (reference sequence). The germline V and J ends were trimmed by 3 bases and 6 bases, with 9 bases remaining between them. The CDR3 spans 14 residues.

The V gene is TRBV6-5, the J gene TRBJ1-5; D perhaps matches TRBD1 (6 bases). CDR3 length equals 14 residues. Germline lookup yields CDR1 MNHEY and CDR2 SVGAGI. V lost 8 bases and J lost 8, with 19 bases in between. As DNA, the CDR3 is TGTGCCAGCTCAGACGGGGGGGCCGGGGAGCCCCAGCATTTT. Protein: CASSDGGAGEPQHF.

The V gene is TRBV5-4, the J gene TRBJ2-2; TRBD1 is a possible D gene (6 bases). Trimming took off 4 bases at V and 0 bases at J, with 13 bases between the two ends. There are 16 residues in the CDR3. CDR1 is SGHNT and CDR2 is YYREEE in the germline V gene (reference sequence). In nucleotides, the CDR3 is TGTGCCAGCAGCATTACAGGGATTACGAACACCGGGGAGCTGTTTTTT. It codes for CASSITGITNTGELFF. Variable domain in full (rest from reference TRBV5-4 and TRBJ2-2): ETGVTQSPTHLIKTRGQQVTLRCSSQSGHNTVSWYQQALGQGPQFIFQYYREEENGRGNFPPRFSGLQFPNYSSELNVNALELDDSALYLCASSITGITNTGELFFGEGSRLTVL.

As DNA, the CDR3 is TGTGCCAGCAGAGAGGGTGGGATGTATGGCTACACCTTC. It codes for CASREGGMYGYTF. The chain joins TRBV6-5 to TRBJ1-2, with D unclear. The CDR3 contains 13 residues. V lost 6 bases to trimming and J lost 5 bases, with 13 bases between them. Per germline, CDR1 MNHEY and CDR2 SVGAGI.

This clone was counted a single time. V and J are TRBV5-4 and TRBJ2-5, with 8 bases lining up with TRBD2. The CDR3 runs to 15 residues. Germline lookup yields CDR1 SGHNT and CDR2 YYREEE (reference sequence). V shed 4 bases, J shed 5 bases, and the junction held 10 bases outside the gene matches. As DNA, the CDR3 is TGTGCCAGCAGCCCCTCCGGGACTAGAAGGGAGACCCAGTACTTC. It encodes CASSPSGTRRETQYF.